One sample yielded the 22 T cell receptor beta chains listed below, sequenced in a study of PD-L1 blockade in urothelial cancer (dated by TCRdb to 2017 to 2019). The time point label for this specimen denotes: pretreatment peripheral blood. The library came from the immunoSEQ multiplex PCR assay. TCRdb re-hosts the immuneACCESS table, in-frame sequences only. Its copies lack some clones; in the studies checked, an unresolved V gene accounts for under half of them, and the cause for the rest is not known. The sample yields about 47,000 clones; roughly 80% were counted once. Approximately 2% of the sample is held by the ten biggest clonotypes. The sequenced sample was PBMCs, obtained around atezolizumab (anti-PD-L1) treatment. Source of these receptors: a man aged 45-65 years with urothelial cancer.

The chain uses TRBV11-2 and TRBJ1-1; D remains unclear. CDR1 is SGHAT and CDR2 is FQNNGV in the germline V gene. V lost 3 bases, J lost 2 bases, and 13 bases lay in between. The CDR3 sequence is 15 residues long. CDR3: CASSFERRLNTEAFF. Written as DNA, the CDR3 is TGTGCCAGCAGCTTCGAGAGACGACTCAACACTGAAGCTTTCTTT.

This chain uses TRBV4-1 with TRBJ1-2, with a tentative D call TRBD1 (6 bases). Trimming stripped 2 bases from V and 2 bases from J, with 15 bases between. This CDR3 contains 16 residues. CDR1 is MGHRA and CDR2 is YSYEKL in the germline V gene. CDR3 nucleotide sequence: TGCGCCAGCAGCCAAAGCCACAGGGCCCAAAACTATGGCTACACCTTC. Residues: CASSQSHRAQNYGYTF.

The sample holds a few counts of this clone. This rearrangement joins TRBV6-5 to TRBJ2-5, with 11 bases identical to TRBD1. The germline V gene has CDR1 MNHEY and CDR2 SVGAGI. The CDR3 totals 14 residues. The trim removed 6 bases at V and 4 bases at J, leaving 4 bases unmatched. The CDR3 DNA sequence: TGTGCCAGCAGCTCCGGGACAGGGGGAGAGACCCAGTACTTC. Translating it yields CASSSGTGGETQYF.

This chain connects TRBV7-9 to TRBJ1-4, with 7 nucleotides matching TRBD1. Germline CDR1 and CDR2: SEHNR and FQNEAQ (reference sequence). CDR3 length: 15 amino acids. The junction had 3 bases not matched to a gene; V was cut back by 0 bases and J by 5 bases. CDR3 sequence: CASSLASRGNEKLFF. The CDR3 DNA follows: TGTGCCAGCAGCTTAGCCTCCAGGGGGAATGAAAAACTGTTTTTT.

The chain recombines TRBV7-3 with TRBJ2-1; a possible D gene is TRBD1 (6 bases). This CDR3 is built from 15 residues. Germline V gene sequence: CDR1 SGHTA, CDR2 FQGTGA. V was cut by 5 bases and J by 3 bases, with 14 bases left in between. The CDR3 DNA follows: TGTGCCAGCAGCCGCAGGGGCCCCGACTACAATGAGCAGTTCTTC. It translates to CASSRRGPDYNEQFF.

The chain employs TRBV27 and TRBJ2-1; 8 nucleotides line up with TRBD1. CDR3 length: 14 amino acids. The junction had 5 bases not matched to a gene; V was cut back by 5 bases and J by 5 bases. Germline CDR1 and CDR2: MNHEY and SMNVEV (reference sequence). This chain's CDR3 is CASSLRTGNNEQFF. The CDR3 coding sequence is TGTGCCAGCAGTCTAAGGACAGGGAACAATGAGCAGTTCTTC.

This chain joins TRBV5-4 and TRBJ1-2; 8 bases match TRBD1. CDR3 length: 13 residues. Germline V gene data show CDR1 as SGHNT and CDR2 as YYREEE (reference sequence). Trimming at V came to 5 bases and at J to 8 bases, leaving 8 bases not matched to a gene. CDR3 loop: CASRPTGAWGYTF. The CDR3 region has the DNA TGTGCCAGCAGGCCGACAGGGGCCTGGGGCTACACCTTC.

The CDR3 DNA reads TGTGCCAGCACTCTGGGGGGGGCGAACACTGAAGCTTTCTTT. Translation: CASTLGGANTEAFF. The rearrangement joins TRBV28 to TRBJ1-1; D is possibly TRBD1 (6 bases). CDR3 size: 14 residues. The germline gives CDR1 MDHEN, CDR2 SYDVKM. V was clipped by 7 bases and J by 1 base, with 13 bases between them.

The chain is built from TRBV14 and TRBJ1-6; possibly TRBD1 for D (5 bases). In germline, CDR1 is SGHDN, CDR2 FVKESK. Trimming removed 3 bases from V and 0 bases from J, with 12 bases in between. The CDR3 totals 17 residues. CDR3 bases: TGTGCCAGCAGCCATTCGGGGGAAAGCTCCTATAATTCACCCCTCCACTTT. Its protein product is CASSHSGESSYNSPLHF.

This chain joins TRBV18 and TRBJ1-3; the D gene is possibly TRBD1 (6 bases). In germline, CDR1 is KGHSH, CDR2 LQKENI. V dropped 5 bases and J dropped 0 bases, with 14 bases sitting between them. The CDR3 contains 16 residues. Here the CDR3 reads CASSTGTPSSGNTIYF. For the CDR3, the DNA is TGTGCCAGCTCAACCGGGACACCTAGCTCTGGAAACACCATATATTTT.

The chain employs TRBV28 and TRBJ1-2, with D perhaps TRBD1 (5 bases). The length of the CDR3 is 13 residues. V dropped 10 bases and J dropped 6 bases, with 18 bases sitting between them. Germline values: CDR1 MDHEN, CDR2 SYDVKM. The CDR3, as DNA: TGTGCCACCATACTTCACAGGTCTGATGGCTACACCTTC. Amino acids: CATILHRSDGYTF.

The rearrangement uses TRBV5-4 and TRBJ2-1, with D possibly matching TRBD1 (5 bases). The CDR3 sequence is 13 residues long. CDR1 is SGHNT, CDR2 YYREEE, per germline (reference sequence). V lost 6 bases, J lost 1 base, and 8 bases lay in between. The CDR3 sequence: CASTKGSYNEQFF. CDR3 bases: TGTGCCAGCACCAAGGGGTCCTACAATGAGCAGTTCTTC.

V gene TRBV28 combines with J gene TRBJ1-1, with D possibly TRBD1 on 6 matching bases. The CDR3 loop spans 14 amino acids. Germline CDR1 and CDR2: MDHEN and SYDVKM. V lost 6 bases to trimming and J lost 3 bases, with 14 bases between them. CDR3 bases: TGTGCCAGCAGGCCTGGGGGCGCCTACACTGAAGCTTTCTTT. This encodes CASRPGGAYTEAFF.

The rearrangement uses TRBV5-1 and TRBJ2-3; 9 bases are shared with TRBD1. J lost 5 bases, V lost 2 bases, and 3 bases had no gene match. This CDR3 has 14 residues. Germline CDR1 SGHRS, CDR2 YFSETQ. The CDR3 region has the DNA TGCGCCAGCAGCTTTACAGGGGGCAAAGATACGCAGTATTTT. Its protein is CASSFTGGKDTQYF.

The rearrangement links TRBV19 to TRBJ2-6; possible D gene TRBD1, 6 bases. Trimming stripped 7 bases from V and 0 bases from J, with 10 bases between. Germline V gives CDR1 LNHDA, CDR2 SQIVND (reference sequence). The CDR3 length is 15 residues. DNA of the CDR3: TGTGCCAGTAAAGGGGGTGACTCTGGGGCCAACGTCCTGACTTTC. It codes for CASKGGDSGANVLTF.

V usage is TRBV15 and J usage is TRBJ2-1; 9 nucleotides match TRBD2. Trimming took 5 bases from V and 7 from J; bases not matched to a gene: 9. The CDR3 has 15 amino acids. The germline gives CDR1 LNHNV, CDR2 YYDKDF (reference sequence). CDR3 bases: TGTGCCACCAGCTCCCAGCGGGAGGTCTATAATGAGCAGTTCTTC. Translating it yields CATSSQREVYNEQFF.

The rearrangement links TRBV7-2 to TRBJ1-2; 7 positions match TRBD1. The CDR3 consists of 15 residues. The junction had 9 bases not matched to a gene; V was cut back by 4 bases and J by 4 bases. The germline gives CDR1 SGHTA, CDR2 FQGNSA. CDR3 nucleotides: TGTGCCAGCAGCTCGACATGGGACAGCCCCTATGGCTACACCTTC. Translation gives CASSSTWDSPYGYTF.

The V gene is TRBV5-1, the J gene TRBJ1-3; the D is unclear. Germline lookup yields CDR1 SGHRS and CDR2 YFSETQ. Trimming removed 0 bases at V and 1 base at J, with 5 bases between. The CDR3 runs to 14 residues. The CDR3 region is CASSLAGSGNTIYF. The CDR3 DNA sequence: TGCGCCAGCAGCTTGGCGGGGTCTGGAAACACCATATATTTT.

This rearrangement joins TRBV9 to TRBJ2-1; the D gene is possibly TRBD2 (6 bases). The V end was cut by 4 bases, the J end by 4 bases, with 15 bases between. Germline values: CDR1 SGDLS, CDR2 YYNGEE. The CDR3 runs 15 residues. CDR3 sequence reads: CASSMRDPAYNEQFF. The CDR3 DNA is TGTGCCAGCAGCATGCGGGACCCGGCTTACAATGAGCAGTTCTTC.

This chain connects TRBV2 to TRBJ1-1; 10 nucleotides match TRBD1. Germline loops: CDR1 SNHLY, CDR2 FYNNEI. V shed 7 bases, J shed 5 bases, and the junction held 4 bases outside the gene matches. The CDR3 is 13 residues long. CDR3 sequence reads: CASKGTGVTEAFF. For the CDR3, the DNA is TGTGCCAGCAAGGGGACAGGGGTGACTGAAGCTTTCTTT.

The CDR3 here is CASSPGLVKNTGELFF. CDR3 coding DNA: TGTGCCAGCAGCCCAGGACTAGTCAAGAACACCGGGGAGCTGTTTTTT. The J gene is TRBJ2-2, the V gene TRBV7-6; 7 bases fit TRBD2. The ends lost 5 bases at V and 1 base at J; junction bases unmatched: 7. The CDR3 length is 16 residues. CDR1 is SGHVS, CDR2 FNYEAQ, per germline.

CDR3 DNA: TGTGCCAGCTCACCACCTCCGGTGTACAATGAGCAGTTCTTC. Its translation is CASSPPPVYNEQFF. V and J are TRBV18 and TRBJ2-1; D not certain. This CDR3 comprises 14 residues. V lost 0 bases and J lost 4, with 7 bases in between. The germline V gene encodes CDR1 KGHSH and CDR2 LQKENI.